The source of this T cell receptor (beta chain) is a study of shared clonotypes between healthy human individuals. Study context: With ages of 18 to 49, the donors were a couple of women and a few men. CD4 naive and memory got three plates each, CD8 naive two, CD8 memory one.

Naive CD8 cells lacked CD45RO and underwent positive selection for CCR7, leaving out terminally differentiated effector memory CD45RA+ cells. The authors' processing: ImmunoSEQ output lacked quality scores and full-length reads, limiting matched filtering. Generated by immunoSEQ multiplex PCR, the TCRdb table keeps only in-frame clones and is missing some. That table furnishes V, J and clone size, whereas the DNA furnished D and trimming. The sample records about 2.1 million clones, just under 95% being singletons. Findings and caveats of the study: Researchers sampled only blood; tissue repertoires likely differ.

V was clipped by 0 bases and J by 4 bases; unmatched bases: 5. Germline CDR1 and CDR2: MNHEY and SMNVEV (reference sequence). CDR3 length: 16 amino acids. With regard to this clone: What it binds is not known. Distinct nucleotide sequences in the sample also encode this CDR3.

The TCR originated in a man between 18 and 35 years old in good health. Some clones in this sample may be carry-over from other donors' samples. Sample: naive CD8+ T cells from PBMCs. The chain employs TRBV27 and TRBJ2-7; 11 bases match TRBD2. The CDR3 region has the DNA TGTGCCAGCAGTTTATCATCCGGGACTAGCGGATACGAGCAGTACTTC. It encodes CASSLSSGTSGYEQYF.